The 32 T cell receptor beta chains below all came from one sample that was sequenced in a study of CD8+ T cells in alopecia areata (dated 2018 in TCRdb). The time point label, read with the paper, signifies: about four weeks on oral tofacitinib. This specimen's treatment or condition label, per the study, means: oral pan-JAK inhibitor, 5-10 mg twice daily. The library was built by means of the immunoSEQ multiplex PCR assay. For TCR sequencing, RNA was extracted from every sample and reverse transcribed into cDNA to serve as template. This immuneACCESS table, as held by TCRdb, lists in-frame sequences with V and J called but not all clones. Of the missing ones, under half trace to an unresolved V gene in checked studies; the others have no known cause. The sample contains approximately 200,000 clones, around 60% of them found a single time. The ten largest make up approximately 0.69% of the sample.

The specimen comprised CD4+ T cells sorted from blood, sampled at week 4, from a patient treated with tofacitinib. The origin of the receptors is a human donor with alopecia areata.

V and J are TRBV29-1 and TRBJ1-2, with 10 bases fitting TRBD1. V was pared by 3 bases and J by 1 base, with 2 bases of the junction left unmatched. Germline lookup yields CDR1 SQVTM and CDR2 ANQGSEA. There are 14 residues in the CDR3. CDR3 nucleotide sequence: TGCAGCGTTGAGGGGGACAGGGGTAACTATGGCTACACCTTC. Translation gives CSVEGDRGNYGYTF.

In its sample, this clone was seen a few times. The genes are TRBV30 and TRBJ2-5, with D perhaps matching TRBD1 or TRBD2 (5 bases each). CDR3 length equals 14 residues. V was trimmed by 3 bases and J by 7 bases, leaving 18 bases between them. CDR1 and CDR2 (germline): GTSNPN, SVGIG (reference sequence). The CDR3 DNA reads TGTGCCTGGAGAGCTGGGACCGTTGGAGGGACCCAGTACTTC. It specifies CAWRAGTVGGTQYF.

J is TRBJ2-1 and V is TRBV14; TRBD2 matches 13 bases. V trimming: 4 bases; J trimming: 1 base; junction bases outside the gene matches: 7. Looked up from germline, CDR1 is SGHDN and CDR2 is FVKESK. This CDR3 spans 18 amino acids. In DNA form, the CDR3 reads TGTGCCAGCAGCCTCCGGACTAGCGGGGGCCGATCCTACAATGAGCAGTTCTTC. Its translation: CASSLRTSGGRSYNEQFF.

J is TRBJ1-4 and V is TRBV9; no reliable D call. This CDR3 is built from 15 residues. CDR1 is SGDLS and CDR2 is YYNGEE in the germline V gene. V was cut by 0 bases and J by 3 bases, with 9 bases left in between. CDR3 sequence (DNA): TGTGCCAGCAGCGTAGACGGGGAACCTAATGAAAAACTGTTTTTT. Encoded protein: CASSVDGEPNEKLFF.

This clone was seen once. This chain joins TRBV15 and TRBJ2-5; D remains ambiguous. The CDR3 contains 15 residues. CDR1 and CDR2 from the germline V gene are LNHNV and YYDKDF (reference sequence). Trimming removed 5 bases from V and 0 bases from J, with 13 bases in between. CDR3 in DNA: TGTGCCACCAGCCCCAGGCCAGGTTACCAAGAGACCCAGTACTTC. Its protein is CATSPRPGYQETQYF.

This clone was counted only a few times. The rearrangement uses TRBV28 and TRBJ1-4, with TRBD1 as a possible D gene (5 bases). CDR3 length: 14 residues. V was cut by 5 bases and J by 7 bases, with 14 bases left in between. CDR1 and CDR2 from the germline V gene are MDHEN and SYDVKM. CDR3: CASSRGRGTEKLFF. CDR3 DNA sequence: TGTGCCAGCAGTCGAGGACGGGGGACTGAAAAACTGTTTTTT. The full variable domain, rest sourced from reference TRBV28 and TRBJ1-4, is DVKVTQSSRYLVKRTGEKVFLECVQDMDHENMFWYRQDPGLGLRLIYFSYDVKMKEKGDIPEGYSVSREKKERFSLILESASTNQTSMYLCASSRGRGTEKLFFGSGTQLSVL.

The rearrangement joins TRBV19 to TRBJ2-6; TRBD1 is a possible D gene (6 bases). Germline V gene sequence: CDR1 LNHDA, CDR2 SQIVND (reference sequence). Trimming left V 5 bases short and J 3 bases short, with 11 bases between. The length of the CDR3 is 15 residues. CDR3 nucleotides: TGTGCCAGTAGTCCCCGGGACATTGGGGCCAACGTCCTGACTTTC. Protein product: CASSPRDIGANVLTF. Full variable domain (remainder filled in from reference TRBV19 and TRBJ2-6): DGGITQSPKYLFRKEGQNVTLSCEQNLNHDAMYWYRQDPGQGLRLIYYSQIVNDFQKGDIAEGYSVSREKKESFPLTVTSAQKNPTAFYLCASSPRDIGANVLTFGAGSRLTVL.

For this clone: The same CDR3 also results from other DNA sequences found in this sample. V gene TRBV29-1 combines with J gene TRBJ2-5; D remains unclear. V was shortened by 4 bases and J by 2 bases, with 5 bases between the two germline ends. The CDR3 is made up of 11 amino acids. The V gene's germline CDR1 is SQVTM and CDR2 ANQGSEA. The CDR3 spells CSVVGQETQYF. Written as DNA, the CDR3 is TGCAGCGTTGTCGGGCAAGAGACCCAGTACTTC.

The V and J genes are TRBV15 and TRBJ2-2, with 13 positions matching TRBD2. J gave up 4 bases and V 0 bases, and 5 bases lay outside the gene matches. This CDR3 is built from 18 residues. Germline V gives CDR1 LNHNV, CDR2 YYDKDF (reference sequence). This chain's CDR3 is CATSRELAGGPSTGELFF. For the CDR3, the DNA is TGTGCCACCAGCAGAGAACTAGCGGGAGGGCCGAGCACCGGGGAGCTGTTTTTT.

In its sample, this clone was seen a few times. This chain uses TRBV4-1 with TRBJ2-5; a weak D match, TRBD2 (5 bases). The V gene's germline CDR1 is MGHRA and CDR2 YSYEKL. The CDR3 contains 15 residues. With 0 bases removed from V and 5 bases from J, the gap between germline ends came to 13 bases. CDR3 loop: CASSQDGIATETQYF. CDR3 sequence (DNA): TGCGCCAGCAGCCAAGATGGAATAGCGACGGAGACCCAGTACTTC.

The chain recombines TRBV4-1 with TRBJ2-5; TRBD1 aligns across 8 bases. This CDR3 has 15 residues. Losses at the gene ends were 1 base for V and 7 bases for J; bases not matched to a gene: 8. Looked up from germline, CDR1 is MGHRA and CDR2 is YSYEKL. The CDR3 DNA reads as TGCGCCAGCAGCCAAGGAGTGGGACAGGAGGTGACCCAGTACTTC. The encoded protein is CASSQGVGQEVTQYF.

In its sample, this clone was seen a few times. The chain couples TRBV21-1 to TRBJ1-4. TRBV21-1 is tagged as a pseudogene. The CDR3 has 12 residues. Here the CDR3 reads CASSKAAGKLFF. CDR3 in DNA: TGTGCCAGCAGCAAAGCGGCCGGGAAACTGTTTTTT.

The J gene is TRBJ2-1, the V gene TRBV11-2, with a weak D call TRBD2 (6 bases). The CDR3 is 16 residues long. Trimming shortened V by 6 bases and J by 0 bases, and 15 bases separated the two germline ends. Germline V gives CDR1 SGHAT, CDR2 FQNNGV. CDR3 sequence (DNA): TGTGCCAGCAGTCCCGGAGGGACCCTCTCCTACAATGAGCAGTTCTTC. It specifies CASSPGGTLSYNEQFF.

There are many counts of this clone. The rearrangement links TRBV5-1 to TRBJ2-1; 9 bases are shared with TRBD2. This CDR3 spans 15 amino acids. From germline, CDR1 is SGHRS and CDR2 YFSETQ. V shed 3 bases and J 6 bases; nucleotides not matched to a gene: 7. Here the CDR3 DNA reads TGCGCCAGCAGCTATGTAGCGGGAGAGGGCAATGAGCAGTTCTTC. It encodes CASSYVAGEGNEQFF.

V usage is TRBV10-3 and J usage is TRBJ2-7, with D perhaps being TRBD1 or TRBD2 (6 bases each). Trimming cost V 8 bases and J 6 bases, with 17 bases left between them. The germline V gene has CDR1 ENHRY and CDR2 SYGVKD. The CDR3 consists of 13 residues. CDR3 in DNA: TGTGCCATCGGGGGGCAGTCCTACGGCGAGCAGTACTTC. Its translation: CAIGGQSYGEQYF.

The chain combines TRBV4-3 with TRBJ2-7; 9 bases are shared with TRBD2. Trimming at V came to 0 bases and at J to 3 bases, leaving 6 bases not matched to a gene. The CDR3 is 16 residues long. Germline V CDR1 and CDR2: LGHNA, YSLEER. CDR3 sequence (DNA): TGCGCCAGCAGCCAAGACCTTAGCGGGAGTTTCTACGAGCAGTACTTC. It codes for CASSQDLSGSFYEQYF.

This clone was recorded a few times. The gene calls are TRBV19 and TRBJ2-2; D is ambiguous. Germline CDR1 and CDR2: LNHDA and SQIVND (reference sequence). This CDR3 region has 13 residues. V lost 6 bases and J 5 bases, leaving 10 bases between the germline ends. CDR3 region: CASSPPGTGELFF. The DNA of the CDR3 is TGTGCCAGTAGCCCCCCCGGAACCGGGGAGCTGTTTTTT.

This CDR3 is CATSRPGQSINTEAFF. In DNA form, the CDR3 reads TGTGCCACCAGCAGACCGGGACAGTCGATCAACACTGAAGCTTTCTTT. The V gene is TRBV15, the J gene TRBJ1-1; 7 bases agree with TRBD1. There are 16 residues in the CDR3. The germline gives CDR1 LNHNV, CDR2 YYDKDF (reference sequence). Trimming took 2 bases from V and 2 from J; bases not matched to a gene: 8.

This clone was detected only a few times. This chain links TRBV29-1 with TRBJ2-5; perhaps D is TRBD1 or TRBD2 (5 bases each). V lost 5 bases, J lost 2 bases, and 12 bases lay in between. Per germline, CDR1 SQVTM and CDR2 ANQGSEA. The CDR3 runs to 13 residues. The CDR3 is CSVRDQTQETQYF. The CDR3 DNA reads as TGCAGCGTTCGGGACCAGACACAAGAGACCCAGTACTTC.

J is TRBJ1-1 and V is TRBV6-5, with a weak D call TRBD1 (5 bases). Between the trimmed V and J ends, which lost 8 bases and 5 bases, there was a span of 15 bases. CDR1 and CDR2 (germline): MNHEY, SVGAGI. The length of the CDR3 is 13 residues. The CDR3 coding sequence is TGTGCCAGCTCTCGCGGGGCGAGGACTGAAGCTTTCTTT. It encodes CASSRGARTEAFF.

The genes are TRBV5-1 and TRBJ1-1, with TRBD1 as a possible D gene (5 bases). There are 15 residues in the CDR3. Germline values: CDR1 SGHRS, CDR2 YFSETQ. Trimming took 6 bases from V and 7 from J, leaving 22 bases between them. DNA for the CDR3: TGCGCCAGCAAATCCTCCACGGGCGGGGCTGGTGAAGCTTTCTTT. It encodes CASKSSTGGAGEAFF.

The chain combines TRBV29-1 with TRBJ2-2, with D possibly TRBD2 on 6 matching bases. This CDR3 spans 15 amino acids. V lost 3 bases and J lost 1, with 12 bases in between. Germline V CDR1 and CDR2: SQVTM, ANQGSEA. CDR3 in DNA: TGCAGCGTTGACAGAGGGCGGGAGAACACCGGGGAGCTGTTTTTT. Translating it yields CSVDRGRENTGELFF.

J is TRBJ2-5 and V is TRBV6-6, with TRBD1 identical over 8 bases. Germline V gives CDR1 MNHNY, CDR2 SVGAGI (reference sequence). V was pared by 8 bases and J by 4 bases, with 12 bases of the junction left unmatched. The CDR3 extends over 15 amino acids. Here the CDR3 DNA reads TGTGCCAGCTCTCCTGGACAGGGTCTGGGAGAGACCCAGTACTTC. Residues: CASSPGQGLGETQYF.

This chain connects TRBV7-6 to TRBJ2-3; D remains ambiguous. Germline loops: CDR1 SGHVS, CDR2 FNYEAQ. V lost 1 base and J lost 4, with 9 bases in between. CDR3 length: 14 residues. The CDR3 nucleotides are TGTGCCAGCAGCTTAGGTCCCAGATCAGATACGCAGTATTTT. This translates into CASSLGPRSDTQYF.

The chain links TRBV9 to TRBJ1-4; maybe TRBD1 (6 bases). Germline V CDR1 and CDR2: SGDLS, YYNGEE. V lost 3 bases and J lost 7, with 13 bases in between. The CDR3 length is 14 residues. The CDR3, as DNA: TGTGCCAGCAGCGCAACAGGGAGTAGTGAAAAACTGTTTTTT. As protein: CASSATGSSEKLFF.

This clone was observed a few times. The chain has TRBV18 and TRBJ2-3, with D possibly matching TRBD1 (6 bases). The V gene's germline CDR1 is KGHSH and CDR2 LQKENI. This CDR3 comprises 17 residues. V was clipped by 0 bases and J by 1 base, with 14 bases between them. The CDR3 is CASSPPDSRRRTDTQYF. CDR3 DNA: TGTGCCAGCTCACCACCGGACAGCCGTCGTCGCACAGATACGCAGTATTTT.

This clone showed up just a few times. The J gene is TRBJ2-3, the V gene TRBV29-1; TRBD2 matches 14 bases. Germline V gene lookup returns CDR1 SQVTM and CDR2 ANQGSEA. The J segment lost 4 bases and the V segment lost 2 bases, leaving 8 bases of the junction unmatched. The CDR3 has 17 amino acids. This CDR3 reads CSVESPGLAGAADTQYF. The CDR3 DNA reads as TGCAGCGTTGAATCCCCGGGACTAGCGGGAGCCGCAGATACGCAGTATTTT.

This chain joins TRBV27 and TRBJ2-1; D might be TRBD2 (5 bases). Trimming removed 5 bases from V and 1 base from J, with 21 bases in between. From germline, CDR1 is MNHEY and CDR2 SMNVEV (reference sequence). The CDR3 has 18 amino acids. This chain's CDR3 is CASSPPTFSDWSYNEQFF. The CDR3 nucleotides read TGTGCCAGCAGTCCACCCACGTTTAGCGATTGGTCCTACAATGAGCAGTTCTTC.

The chain couples TRBV4-3 to TRBJ2-5; weak D call: TRBD1 (6 bases). V was cut by 1 base and J by 7 bases, with 10 bases left in between. The germline V gene encodes CDR1 LGHNA and CDR2 YSLEER. The CDR3 length is 13 residues. This CDR3 reads CASSQGSRGTQYF. In DNA, the CDR3 is TGCGCCAGCAGCCAAGGCTCCAGGGGGACCCAGTACTTC.

This chain joins TRBV5-1 and TRBJ2-1; D call uncertain. Germline V gene data show CDR1 as SGHRS and CDR2 as YFSETQ. The CDR3 has 14 residues. V dropped 4 bases and J dropped 0 bases, with 8 bases sitting between them. This chain's CDR3 is CASSTIDSYNEQFF. DNA for the CDR3: TGCGCCAGCAGCACCATCGACTCCTACAATGAGCAGTTCTTC.

This clone was observed a few times. This chain joins TRBV7-9 and TRBJ1-5; weak D call: TRBD1 (6 bases). Germline V gene lookup returns CDR1 SEHNR and CDR2 FQNEAQ (reference sequence). Trimming left V 5 bases short and J 0 bases short, with 11 bases between. The CDR3 has 15 residues. CDR3 sequence: CASSRGHSSNQPQHF. DNA for the CDR3: TGTGCCAGCAGCCGGGGACACTCTAGCAATCAGCCCCAGCATTTT.

The J gene is TRBJ2-1, the V gene TRBV2, with D tentatively TRBD2 (6 bases). The CDR3 runs to 11 residues. Trimming stripped 7 bases from V and 10 bases from J, with 11 bases between. Germline V gene lookup returns CDR1 SNHLY and CDR2 FYNNEI. This chain's CDR3 is CASTRTKEQFF. CDR3 DNA: TGTGCCAGCACTAGGACTAAGGAGCAGTTCTTC.